The clone carrying this T cell receptor beta chain has only a few counts. TCRdb called the 5' RACE reads again in MiXCR, with one record for every CDR3 protein. The table records 250,000 or so distinct CDR3 sequences, approximately 19% of them present only once. The sample comes from a study of T-cell memory formation after mild COVID-19. The sequence was collected from a young man who had mild COVID-19 (a few samples of this study predate the infection). Cell type and time point are not known. Material: PBMCs or a T cell subset sorted from them (not recorded which).

The CDR3 sequence is CASSPGTSGGSSYNEQFF. CDR3 nucleotide sequence: TGCGCCAGCAGCCCGGGGACTAGCGGGGGGAGCTCCTACAATGAGCAGTTCTTC. This chain joins TRBV5-1 and TRBJ2-1; TRBD2 aligns across 15 bases. The V segment lost 4 bases and the J segment 0 bases; nucleotides outside the gene matches: 5. Germline V CDR1 and CDR2: SGHRS, YFSETQ. This CDR3 is built from 18 residues.